This entry features one T cell receptor beta chain sequence. The table lists this clone with a few counts. Its binding antigen is unknown. Per-nucleotide qualities are absent, and no much larger clonotype sits a single base away. The sample originates from a study of CD8+ T cells in alopecia areata (dated by TCRdb to 2017 to 2018). Describing the broader study: Treated patients were enrolled in an open-label pilot trial of oral tofacitinib, 5 to 10 mg twice daily, for moderate-to-severe alopecia areata. Human TCRbeta sequencing covered scalp tissue and sorted CD4+ and CD8+ peripheral blood T cells from patchy and totalis/universalis alopecia areata patients and healthy controls. Tofacitinib-treated patients had biopsies at baseline and at 4 and 24 weeks of treatment, with a later scalp biopsy in several patients. To study T cell clonal expansion in alopecia areata, the researchers applied high-throughput TCRbeta sequencing to both the C3H/HeJ mouse model and human patients. TCRbeta CDR3 regions were amplified by immunoSEQ multiplex PCR using 35 Vbeta forward and 13 Jbeta reverse primers. Patients stayed on tofacitinib for 6 to 18 months and then had 6 months of follow-up off drug so that delayed response and recurrence could be assessed. Scalp clonality was compared across normal scalp (n=4), patchy alopecia areata scalp (n=8), and alopecia totalis/universalis scalp (n=8). The RNA source kit depended on sample type: the PAXgene miRNA kit for fixed scalp, the miRNeasy kit for PBMCs, and the RNeasy kit for mouse skin.

What the study reported, not specific to this receptor: Compared with normal scalp, lesional scalp, particularly in alopecia totalis/universalis, had higher clonality and more expanded CD8+ clones, which suggests antigenic drive. Unlike mouse skin, where gammadelta T cells dominate, normal human skin contains resident alphabeta T cells that get sequenced too, which complicates analysis of the scalp TCR repertoire. TCR sequences shared between patients were less clear than in mice, possibly partly because of HLA diversity in the patient population.

The library was obtained by the immunoSEQ multiplex PCR assay. To provide template for TCR sequencing, every sample had RNA extracted and reverse transcribed into cDNA. SuperScript III was used for first-strand cDNA synthesis, primed with a 2:1 mix of oligo-dT and random hexamers. A synthetic immune receptor repertoire was used to measure amplification bias, and any remaining bias was corrected computationally. Under the source paper's analysis protocol: Raw reads were preprocessed to remove errors, and CDR3 was defined by IMGT conventions from the conserved cysteine to phenylalanine. Clonality was computed by normalizing Shannon entropy by log2 of the number of productive unique TCRs and subtracting the result from 1. Scalp TCRbeta sequences were cross-referenced with sorted blood CD4 and CD8 repertoires so that the CD4 or CD8 identity of scalp clones could be inferred. As stored in TCRdb, this immuneACCESS dataset retains in-frame rearrangements with V and J assigned. A fraction of the clones does not appear; measured against another copy, unresolved V genes explain less than half of the discrepancy, and the remainder lacks a known reason. Clone size and the V and J calls come from that table; the DNA yielded D and trimming. A total of about 150,000 clones appear in this sample, approximately 50% of them only once. The ten largest clones represent around 6.8% of the sample.

Peripheral blood and lesional scalp punch biopsies were obtained from patients with alopecia areata. After PBMCs were isolated by density centrifugation and stained for CD3, CD4 and CD8, a FACSAria was used to sort CD4+ and CD8+ T cells. CDR1 and CDR2, per the germline V gene, are KGHSH and LQKENI. The junction carries 12 bases between V and J, which are trimmed by 3 bases and 3 bases respectively. The CDR3 runs 14 amino acids, cysteine and phenylalanine included. CDR3 DNA is the only sequence kept; it has 42 bases, read in frame from the first base. The TCR comes from a human donor with alopecia areata. The chain joins TRBV18 to TRBJ2-7, with the D call perhaps TRBD1 or TRBD2, each one matching 5 bases. Sequenced material: CD4+ T cells sorted from blood. The CDR3 is CASSPGDANYEQYF. The nucleotides read TGTGCCAGCTCACCCGGGGACGCTAACTACGAGCAGTACTTC.